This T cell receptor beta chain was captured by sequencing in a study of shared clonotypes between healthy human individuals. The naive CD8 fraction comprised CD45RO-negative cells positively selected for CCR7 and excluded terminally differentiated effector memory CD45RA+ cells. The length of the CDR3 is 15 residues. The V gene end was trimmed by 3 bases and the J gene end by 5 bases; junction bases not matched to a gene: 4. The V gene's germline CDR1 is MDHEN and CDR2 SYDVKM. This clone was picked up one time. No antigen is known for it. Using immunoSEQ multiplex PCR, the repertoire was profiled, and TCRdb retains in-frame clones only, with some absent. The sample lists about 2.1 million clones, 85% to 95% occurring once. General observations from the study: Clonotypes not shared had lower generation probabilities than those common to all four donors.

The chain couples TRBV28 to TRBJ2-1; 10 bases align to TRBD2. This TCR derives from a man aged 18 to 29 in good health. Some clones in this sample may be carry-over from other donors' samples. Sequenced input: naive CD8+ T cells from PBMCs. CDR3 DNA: TGTGCCAGCAGTTTTCGGACTAGCGGCCACAATGAGCAGTTCTTC. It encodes CASSFRTSGHNEQFF.